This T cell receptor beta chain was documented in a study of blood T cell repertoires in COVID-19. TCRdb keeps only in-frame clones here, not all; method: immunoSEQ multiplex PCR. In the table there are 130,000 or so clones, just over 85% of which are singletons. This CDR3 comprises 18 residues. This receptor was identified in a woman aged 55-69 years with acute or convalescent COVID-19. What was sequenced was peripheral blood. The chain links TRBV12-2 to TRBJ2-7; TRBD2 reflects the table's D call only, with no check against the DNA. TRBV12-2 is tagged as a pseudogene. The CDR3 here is CASRFIGLAGGPGYEQYF. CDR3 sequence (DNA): TGTGCAAGTCGTTTTATTGGACTAGCGGGGGGGCCCGGCTACGAGCAGTACTTC.